This TCR beta chain came from a study of blood T cell repertoires in COVID-19. At the level of the study: Sites across the United States, Italy and Spain contributed samples from acute and convalescent COVID-19. In each case, the material was cDNA or gDNA derived from T cells, B-cell-depleted T cells, or PBMCs.

Authors' data handling: Reference gene primers were amplified, and this amplification served to estimate nucleated cell counts. Method: immunoSEQ multiplex PCR; TCRdb's copy keeps in-frame clones and lacks some. V and J calls and clone size are given by that table; D and trimming were obtained from the DNA. The table shows approximately 76,000 clones, with over 75% occurring only once. The junction had 9 bases not matched to a gene; V was cut back by 10 bases and J by 7 bases. Per germline, CDR1 ENHRY and CDR2 SYGVKD. This CDR3 has 14 amino acids. The sample comprised peripheral blood. This sequence originates from a man aged 50 to 60 with acute or convalescent COVID-19. This chain connects TRBV10-3 to TRBJ1-5; 11 bases are a match to TRBD1. The CDR3 protein is CATQGQGARQPQHF. In nucleotides, the CDR3 is TGTGCCACCCAAGGACAGGGGGCAAGGCAGCCCCAGCATTTT.